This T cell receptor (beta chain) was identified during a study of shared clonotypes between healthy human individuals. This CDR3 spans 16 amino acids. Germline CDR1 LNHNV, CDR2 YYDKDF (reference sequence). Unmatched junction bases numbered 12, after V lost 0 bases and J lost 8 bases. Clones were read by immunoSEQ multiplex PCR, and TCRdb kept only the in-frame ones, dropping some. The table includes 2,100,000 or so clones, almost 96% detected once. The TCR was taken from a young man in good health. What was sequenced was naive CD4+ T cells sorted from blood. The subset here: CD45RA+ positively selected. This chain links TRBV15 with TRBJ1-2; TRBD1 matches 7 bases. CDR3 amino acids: CATSREGRGTVDGYTF. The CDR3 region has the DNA TGTGCCACCAGCAGAGAGGGCCGAGGGACAGTTGACGGCTACACCTTC.